This TCR beta chain was retrieved from a study of cytomegalovirus exposure and HLA in healthy donors. Healthy bone marrow donors made up the donors. This clone was found a few times. Amplification used 60 Vbeta primers and 13 Jbeta primers. Assay used: immunoSEQ multiplex PCR; TCRdb lists only in-frame clones, some missing. The sample carries 150,000 to 200,000 clones, roughly 85% recorded once. The CDR3 extends over 15 amino acids. Germline V gene sequence: CDR1 LGHNA, CDR2 YSLEER. Losses at the gene ends were 0 bases for V and 7 bases for J; bases not matched to a gene: 2. The chain recombines TRBV4-3 with TRBJ2-2; 10 bases agree with TRBD1. Specimen: PBMCs. The receptor was derived from a woman under 30 in good health and CMV-seronegative. This chain's CDR3 is CASSQEDRGIGELFF. The CDR3 bases are TGCGCCAGCAGCCAAGAGGACAGGGGGATCGGGGAGCTGTTTTTT.